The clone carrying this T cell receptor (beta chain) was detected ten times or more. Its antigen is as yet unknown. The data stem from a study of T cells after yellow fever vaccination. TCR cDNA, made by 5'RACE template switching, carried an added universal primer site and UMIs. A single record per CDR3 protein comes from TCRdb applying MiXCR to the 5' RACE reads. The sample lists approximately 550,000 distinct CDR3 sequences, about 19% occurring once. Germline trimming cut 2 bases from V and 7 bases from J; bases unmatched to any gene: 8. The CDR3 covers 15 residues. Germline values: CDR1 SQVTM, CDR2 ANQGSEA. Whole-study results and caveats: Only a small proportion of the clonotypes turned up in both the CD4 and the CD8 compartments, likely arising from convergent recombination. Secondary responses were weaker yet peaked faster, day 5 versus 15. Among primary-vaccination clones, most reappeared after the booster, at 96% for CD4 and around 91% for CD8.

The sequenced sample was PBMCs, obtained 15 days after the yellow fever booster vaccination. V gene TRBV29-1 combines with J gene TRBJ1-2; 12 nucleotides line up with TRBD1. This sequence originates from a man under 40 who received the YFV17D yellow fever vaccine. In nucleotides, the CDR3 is TGCAGCGTTGAATACACCGGGACAGGGGGCTCTGGCTACACCTTC. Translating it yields CSVEYTGTGGSGYTF.